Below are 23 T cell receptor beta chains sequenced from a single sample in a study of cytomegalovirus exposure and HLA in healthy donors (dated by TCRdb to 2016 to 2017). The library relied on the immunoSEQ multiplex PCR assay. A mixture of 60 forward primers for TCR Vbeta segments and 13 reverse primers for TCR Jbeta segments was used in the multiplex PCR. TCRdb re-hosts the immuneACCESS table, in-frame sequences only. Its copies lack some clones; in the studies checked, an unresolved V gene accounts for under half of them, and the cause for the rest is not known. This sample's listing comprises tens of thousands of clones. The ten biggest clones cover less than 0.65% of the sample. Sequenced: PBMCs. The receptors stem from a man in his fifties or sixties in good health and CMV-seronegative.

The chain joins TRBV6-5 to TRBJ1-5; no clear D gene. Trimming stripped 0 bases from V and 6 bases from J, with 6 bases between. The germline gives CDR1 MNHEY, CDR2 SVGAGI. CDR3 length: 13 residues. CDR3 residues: CASSYSFRQPQHF. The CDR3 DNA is TGTGCCAGCAGTTACTCGTTCCGTCAGCCCCAGCATTTT.

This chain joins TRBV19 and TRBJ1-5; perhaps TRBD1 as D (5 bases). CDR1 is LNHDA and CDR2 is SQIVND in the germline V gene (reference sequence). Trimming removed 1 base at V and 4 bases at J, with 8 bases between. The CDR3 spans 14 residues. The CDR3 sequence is CASSIVGGNQPQHF. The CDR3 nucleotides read TGTGCCAGTAGTATAGTGGGGGGTAATCAGCCCCAGCATTTT.

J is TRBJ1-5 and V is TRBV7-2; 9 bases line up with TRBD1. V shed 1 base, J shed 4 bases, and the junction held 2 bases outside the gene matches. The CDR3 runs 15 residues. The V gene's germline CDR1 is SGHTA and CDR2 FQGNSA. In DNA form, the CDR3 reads TGTGCCAGCAGCTTAGTACAGGGGGCTAATCAGCCCCAGCATTTT. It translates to CASSLVQGANQPQHF.

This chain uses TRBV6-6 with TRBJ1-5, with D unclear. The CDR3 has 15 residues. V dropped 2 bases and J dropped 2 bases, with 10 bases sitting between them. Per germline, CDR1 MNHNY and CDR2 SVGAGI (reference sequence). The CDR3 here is CASSYRGGGNQPQHF. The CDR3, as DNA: TGTGCCAGCAGTTACCGAGGAGGTGGCAATCAGCCCCAGCATTTT.

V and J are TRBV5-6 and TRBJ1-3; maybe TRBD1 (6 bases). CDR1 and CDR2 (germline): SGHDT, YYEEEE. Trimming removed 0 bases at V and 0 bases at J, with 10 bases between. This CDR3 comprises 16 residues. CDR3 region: CASSLGTALSGNTIYF. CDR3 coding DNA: TGTGCCAGCAGCTTGGGGACAGCCCTCTCTGGAAACACCATATATTTT.

CDR3 residues: CASSYSSADSYEQYF. The CDR3 DNA follows: TGTGCCAGCAGTTACTCGAGTGCCGATTCCTACGAGCAGTACTTC. The V call is TRBV6-5, the J call TRBJ2-7; D remains ambiguous. Germline assignment: CDR1 MNHEY and CDR2 SVGAGI. Trimming pared 0 bases from V and 1 base from J, leaving 10 bases between. This CDR3 is 15 amino acids long.

The DNA of the CDR3 is TGCGCCAGCGCCCCGGGACAGGGGTACAATGAGCAGTTCTTC. Encoded protein: CASAPGQGYNEQFF. The chain carries TRBV5-1 and TRBJ2-1; 10 nucleotides match TRBD1. The CDR3 length is 14 residues. Germline values: CDR1 SGHRS, CDR2 YFSETQ. Trimming cost V 7 bases and J 4 bases; bases outside gene matches: 5.

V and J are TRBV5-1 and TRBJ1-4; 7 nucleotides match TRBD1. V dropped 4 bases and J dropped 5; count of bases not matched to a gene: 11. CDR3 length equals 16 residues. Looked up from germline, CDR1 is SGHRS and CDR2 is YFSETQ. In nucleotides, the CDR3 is TGCGCCAGCAGCAGGGGGGACCGACAGGGAAATGAAAAACTGTTTTTT. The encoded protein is CASSRGDRQGNEKLFF. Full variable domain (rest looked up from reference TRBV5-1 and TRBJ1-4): KAGVTQTPRYLIKTRGQQVTLSCSPISGHRSVSWYQQTPGQGLQFLFEYFSETQRNKGNFPGRFSGRQFSNSRSEMNVSTLELGDSALYLCASSRGDRQGNEKLFFGSGTQLSVL.

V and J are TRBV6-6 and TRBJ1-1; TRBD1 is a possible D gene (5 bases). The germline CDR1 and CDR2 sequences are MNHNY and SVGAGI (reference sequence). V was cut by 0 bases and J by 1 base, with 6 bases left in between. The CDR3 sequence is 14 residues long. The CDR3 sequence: CASSYSTANTEAFF. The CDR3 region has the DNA TGTGCCAGCAGTTACTCGACAGCGAACACTGAAGCTTTCTTT.

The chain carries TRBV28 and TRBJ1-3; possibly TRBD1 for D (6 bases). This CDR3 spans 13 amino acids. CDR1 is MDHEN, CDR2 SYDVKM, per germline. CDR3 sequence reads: CGSGAGDGNTIYF. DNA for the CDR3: TGTGGGTCCGGGGCAGGGGATGGAAACACCATATATTTT.

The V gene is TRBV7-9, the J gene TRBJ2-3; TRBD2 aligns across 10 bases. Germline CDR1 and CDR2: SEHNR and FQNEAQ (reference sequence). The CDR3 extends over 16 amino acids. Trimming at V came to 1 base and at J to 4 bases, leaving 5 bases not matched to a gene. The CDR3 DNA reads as TGTGCCAGCAGCTTAGGGACTAGCGGTTTGTCAGATACGCAGTATTTT. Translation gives CASSLGTSGLSDTQYF.

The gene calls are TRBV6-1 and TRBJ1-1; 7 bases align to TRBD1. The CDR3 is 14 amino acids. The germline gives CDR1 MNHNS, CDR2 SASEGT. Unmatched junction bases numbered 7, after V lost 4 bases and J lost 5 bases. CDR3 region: CASSVGRGNTEAFF. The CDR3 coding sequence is TGTGCCAGCAGTGTAGGCAGGGGGAATACTGAAGCTTTCTTT.

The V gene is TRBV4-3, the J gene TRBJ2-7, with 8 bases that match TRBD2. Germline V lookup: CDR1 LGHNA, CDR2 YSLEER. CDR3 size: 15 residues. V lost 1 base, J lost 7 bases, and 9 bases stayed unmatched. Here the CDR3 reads CASSQVVAGLAEQYF. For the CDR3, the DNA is TGCGCCAGCAGCCAAGTAGTAGCGGGGCTCGCGGAGCAGTACTTC.

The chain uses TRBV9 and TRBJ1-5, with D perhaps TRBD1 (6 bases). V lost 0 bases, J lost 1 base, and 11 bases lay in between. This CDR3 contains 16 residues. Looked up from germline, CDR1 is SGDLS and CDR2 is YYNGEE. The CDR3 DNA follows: TGTGCCAGCAGCGTAGATCCAGGGGTGAGCAATCAGCCCCAGCATTTT. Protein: CASSVDPGVSNQPQHF.

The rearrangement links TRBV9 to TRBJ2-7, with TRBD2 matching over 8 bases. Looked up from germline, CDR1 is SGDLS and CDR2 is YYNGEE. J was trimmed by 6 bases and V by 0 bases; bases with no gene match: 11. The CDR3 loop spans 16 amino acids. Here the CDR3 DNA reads TGTGCCAGCAGCGTAGCCGGGGGGGCAATACACCGCGAGCAGTACTTC. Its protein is CASSVAGGAIHREQYF. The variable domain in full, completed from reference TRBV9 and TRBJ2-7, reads DSGVTQTPKHLITATGQRVTLRCSPRSGDLSVYWYQQSLDQGLQFLIQYYNGEERAKGNILERFSAQQFPDLHSELNLSSLELGDSALYFCASSVAGGAIHREQYFGPGTRLTVT.

The CDR3 reads CASSLGTGGGSPLHF. For the CDR3, the DNA is TGTGCCAGCAGTTTGGGGACAGGGGGCGGGTCACCCCTCCACTTT. This rearrangement joins TRBV28 to TRBJ1-6; 12 nucleotides agree with TRBD1. J lost 10 bases, V lost 3 bases, and 4 bases had no gene match. Germline assignment: CDR1 MDHEN and CDR2 SYDVKM. The CDR3 totals 15 residues.

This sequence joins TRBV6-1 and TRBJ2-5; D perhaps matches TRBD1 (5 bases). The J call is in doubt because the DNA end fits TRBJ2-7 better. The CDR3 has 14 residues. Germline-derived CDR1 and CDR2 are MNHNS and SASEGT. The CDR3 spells CASSALRQFYEQYF. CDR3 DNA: TGTGCCAGCAGTGCATTGAGACAGTTTTACGAGCAGTACTTC.

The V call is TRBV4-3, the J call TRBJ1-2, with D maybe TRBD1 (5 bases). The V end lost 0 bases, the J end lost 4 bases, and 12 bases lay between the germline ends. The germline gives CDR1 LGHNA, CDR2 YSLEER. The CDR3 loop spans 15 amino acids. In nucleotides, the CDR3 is TGCGCCAGCAGCCAAGATAAGGCGGGGCTCTATGGCTACACCTTC. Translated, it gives CASSQDKAGLYGYTF.

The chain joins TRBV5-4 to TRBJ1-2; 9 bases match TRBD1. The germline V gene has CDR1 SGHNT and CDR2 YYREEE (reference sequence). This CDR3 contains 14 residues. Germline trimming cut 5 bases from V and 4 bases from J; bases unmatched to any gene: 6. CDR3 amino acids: CASSEGQGSYGYTF. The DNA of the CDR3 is TGTGCCAGCAGTGAGGGACAGGGCAGCTATGGCTACACCTTC.

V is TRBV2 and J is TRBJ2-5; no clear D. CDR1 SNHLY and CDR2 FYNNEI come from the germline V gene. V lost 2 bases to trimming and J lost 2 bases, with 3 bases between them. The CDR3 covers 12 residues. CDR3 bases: TGTGCCAGCAGTGAACGGCAAGAGACCCAGTACTTC. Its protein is CASSERQETQYF.

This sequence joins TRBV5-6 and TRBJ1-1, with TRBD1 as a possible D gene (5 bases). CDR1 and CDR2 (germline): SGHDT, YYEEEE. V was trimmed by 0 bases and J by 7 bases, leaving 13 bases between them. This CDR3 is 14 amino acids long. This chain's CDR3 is CASSLAAGGVEAFF. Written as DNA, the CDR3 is TGTGCCAGCAGCTTGGCCGCGGGGGGAGTTGAAGCTTTCTTT.

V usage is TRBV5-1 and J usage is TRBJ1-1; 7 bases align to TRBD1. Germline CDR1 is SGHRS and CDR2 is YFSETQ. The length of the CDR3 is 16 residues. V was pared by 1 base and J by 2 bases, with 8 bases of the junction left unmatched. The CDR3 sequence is CASSLSPGTENTEAFF. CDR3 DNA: TGCGCCAGCAGCTTGAGTCCCGGGACAGAAAACACTGAAGCTTTCTTT.

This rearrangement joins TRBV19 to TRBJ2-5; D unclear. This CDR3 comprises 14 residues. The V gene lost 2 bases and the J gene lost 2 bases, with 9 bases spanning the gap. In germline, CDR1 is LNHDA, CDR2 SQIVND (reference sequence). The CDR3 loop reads CASSISADQETQYF. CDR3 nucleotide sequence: TGTGCCAGTAGTATAAGCGCAGATCAAGAGACCCAGTACTTC.